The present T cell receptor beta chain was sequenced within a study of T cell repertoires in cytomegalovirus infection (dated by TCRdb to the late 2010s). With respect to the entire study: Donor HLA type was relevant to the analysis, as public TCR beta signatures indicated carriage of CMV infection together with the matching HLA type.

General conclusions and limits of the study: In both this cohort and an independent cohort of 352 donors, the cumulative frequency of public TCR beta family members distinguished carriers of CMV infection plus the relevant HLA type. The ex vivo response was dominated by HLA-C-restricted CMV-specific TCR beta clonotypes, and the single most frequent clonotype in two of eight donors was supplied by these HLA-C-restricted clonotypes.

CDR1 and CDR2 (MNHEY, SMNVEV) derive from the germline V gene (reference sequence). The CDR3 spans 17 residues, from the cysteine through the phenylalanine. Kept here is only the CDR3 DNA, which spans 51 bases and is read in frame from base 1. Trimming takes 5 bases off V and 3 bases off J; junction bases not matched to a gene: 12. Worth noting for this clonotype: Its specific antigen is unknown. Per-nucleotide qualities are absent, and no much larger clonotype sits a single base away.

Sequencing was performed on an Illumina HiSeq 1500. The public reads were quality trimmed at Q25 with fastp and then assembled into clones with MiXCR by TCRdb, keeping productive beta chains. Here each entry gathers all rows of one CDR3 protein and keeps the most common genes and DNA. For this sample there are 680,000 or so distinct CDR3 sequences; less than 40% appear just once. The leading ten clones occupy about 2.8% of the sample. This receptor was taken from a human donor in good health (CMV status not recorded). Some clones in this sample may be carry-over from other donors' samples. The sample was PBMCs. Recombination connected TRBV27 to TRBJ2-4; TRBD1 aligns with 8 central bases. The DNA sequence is TGTGCCAGCAGTCCCTTGGCAGGGGGCATGGGCAAAAACATTCAGTACTTC. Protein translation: CASSPLAGGMGKNIQYF.